The text below deals with one TCR beta chain. CDR3 size: 14 residues. The germline V and J ends were trimmed by 0 bases and 2 bases, with 8 bases remaining between them. Germline assignment: CDR1 SGHDT and CDR2 YYEEEE. In the original analysis: Using reference gene primer amplification, nucleated cell counts were estimated. Sequenced by immunoSEQ multiplex PCR; TCRdb stores in-frame clones only, minus some. The V and J calls and the clone size are those of that table, but D and trimming were determined from the DNA. The sample carries 70,000 to 95,000 clones, 75% to 90% recorded once. The record originates from a study of blood T cell repertoires in COVID-19. Overall study context: Acute-phase and convalescent COVID-19 samples originated in the United States, Italy and Spain.

This chain uses TRBV5-6 with TRBJ1-2; TRBD1 is a possible D gene (5 bases). Material: peripheral blood. This clonotype originated in a man aged 45 to 65 with active COVID-19. CDR3 region: CASSLGQLNYGYTF. In DNA, the CDR3 is TGTGCCAGCAGCTTGGGACAGTTGAACTATGGCTACACCTTC.